Each of the 15 T cell receptor beta chains below was sequenced from the same sample in a study of cytomegalovirus exposure and HLA in healthy donors (dated by TCRdb to between 2016 and 2019). Receptors were amplified or captured by the immunoSEQ multiplex PCR assay. For the multiplex PCR, a mixture combining 60 forward primers for TCR Vbeta segments and 13 reverse primers for TCR Jbeta segments was used. TCRdb obtained this table from immuneACCESS and retained in-frame rearrangements with V and J assigned. These tables miss some clones; where compared with another copy, unresolved V genes account for less than half of the shortfall, and the remainder is unexplained. This sample is represented by 150,000 to 200,000 clones; around 76% of them were singletons. The ten top clones hold around 2.1% of the sample. Sample: PBMCs. The receptors shown here come from a female donor in good health and CMV-seronegative.

V gene TRBV10-3 combines with J gene TRBJ1-2, with 8 bases identical to TRBD1. The CDR3 is made up of 12 amino acids. V was pared by 6 bases and J by 8 bases, with 5 bases of the junction left unmatched. The germline CDR1 and CDR2 sequences are ENHRY and SYGVKD. The CDR3: CAIRQTGEGYTF. The CDR3 DNA follows: TGTGCCATCAGACAGACAGGGGAAGGCTACACCTTC.

V is TRBV12-5 and J is TRBJ2-1, with 12 bases identical to TRBD2. Trimming cost V 2 bases and J 0 bases; bases outside gene matches: 2. The CDR3 covers 17 residues. CDR1 LGHNT and CDR2 FRNRAP come from the germline V gene. The CDR3 sequence is CASGLPSGGASYNEQFF. The CDR3 nucleotides read TGTGCTAGTGGTTTGCCTAGCGGGGGGGCCTCCTACAATGAGCAGTTCTTC.

The chain uses TRBV7-2 and TRBJ1-1, with 10 bases aligning to TRBD1. Germline V gives CDR1 SGHTA, CDR2 FQGNSA. V was pared by 4 bases and J by 5 bases, with 13 bases of the junction left unmatched. The CDR3 sequence is 17 residues long. CDR3: CASSWERQGAGGTEAFF. CDR3 bases: TGTGCCAGCAGCTGGGAAAGACAGGGGGCAGGGGGTACTGAAGCTTTCTTT.

The chain joins TRBV7-6 to TRBJ1-4; possibly TRBD1 for D (6 bases). V was pared by 5 bases and J by 5 bases, with 9 bases between. This CDR3 spans 13 amino acids. The germline V gene has CDR1 SGHVS and CDR2 FNYEAQ. For the CDR3, the DNA is TGTGCCAGCAGCCTTGACAGGAATGAAAAACTGTTTTTT. Residues: CASSLDRNEKLFF.

V usage is TRBV5-4 and J usage is TRBJ2-1; D is ambiguous. The CDR3 sequence is 15 residues long. Trimming removed 4 bases at V and 3 bases at J, with 14 bases between. Germline values: CDR1 SGHNT, CDR2 YYREEE (reference sequence). Here the CDR3 reads CASSPHQYNYNEQFF. For the CDR3, the DNA is TGTGCCAGCAGCCCCCACCAGTACAACTACAATGAGCAGTTCTTC.

The chain couples TRBV29-1 to TRBJ2-1, with 7 bases lining up with TRBD2. V dropped 5 bases and J dropped 2; count of bases not matched to a gene: 3. The germline V gene has CDR1 SQVTM and CDR2 ANQGSEA. The CDR3 consists of 13 residues. The CDR3 DNA follows: TGCAGCGTTAGCGGGATAGCCTACAATGAGCAGTTCTTC. The encoded protein is CSVSGIAYNEQFF.

The V and J genes are TRBV30 and TRBJ2-7, with TRBD1 matching 8 bases. Unmatched junction bases numbered 4, after V lost 3 bases and J lost 3 bases. CDR3 size: 13 residues. Germline values: CDR1 GTSNPN, CDR2 SVGIG (reference sequence). Here the CDR3 reads CAWSGGQGYEQYF. The DNA of the CDR3 is TGTGCCTGGAGCGGAGGACAGGGCTACGAGCAGTACTTC.

The chain combines TRBV7-2 with TRBJ1-2; no firm D call. Germline CDR1 and CDR2: SGHTA and FQGNSA. The CDR3 sequence is 14 residues long. Trimming cost V 1 base and J 4 bases, with 10 bases left between them. The CDR3 DNA follows: TGTGCCAGCAGCTTAGTCCTGGGAGGCTATGGCTACACCTTC. Protein sequence: CASSLVLGGYGYTF.

This chain connects TRBV5-1 to TRBJ2-1, with 14 positions matching TRBD2. The CDR3 totals 16 residues. Germline V gene sequence: CDR1 SGHRS, CDR2 YFSETQ. The trim removed 0 bases at V and 8 bases at J, leaving 4 bases unmatched. The chain's CDR3 is CASSLGLAGGDYEQFF. The CDR3 DNA follows: TGCGCCAGCAGCTTGGGACTAGCGGGGGGGGACTATGAGCAGTTCTTC.

This clone was detected only a few times. V and J are TRBV19 and TRBJ2-7; 7 bases are a match to TRBD1. The CDR3 runs to 15 residues. Germline loops: CDR1 LNHDA, CDR2 SQIVND (reference sequence). J was trimmed by 2 bases and V by 1 base; bases with no gene match: 5. The CDR3 is CASSIGGGDPYEQYF. In nucleotides, the CDR3 is TGTGCCAGTAGTATAGGAGGGGGCGACCCCTACGAGCAGTACTTC.

The rearrangement joins TRBV6-5 to TRBJ1-1, with 9 bases identical to TRBD1. This CDR3 is 13 amino acids long. Germline CDR1 and CDR2: MNHEY and SVGAGI. V trimming: 7 bases; J trimming: 6 bases; junction bases outside the gene matches: 6. The CDR3 DNA reads TGTGCCAGCAAGGGACAGGGTTCGTCTGAAGCTTTCTTT. Translated: CASKGQGSSEAFF.

The chain couples TRBV5-4 to TRBJ1-1; no clear D. The germline gives CDR1 SGHNT, CDR2 YYREEE (reference sequence). The CDR3 is 14 amino acids. Trimming stripped 1 base from V and 0 bases from J, with 7 bases between. The CDR3 DNA follows: TGTGCCAGCAGCTTGCAATCAGTGAACACTGAAGCTTTCTTT. It yields the protein CASSLQSVNTEAFF.

V usage is TRBV30 and J usage is TRBJ1-6; D perhaps matches TRBD1 (5 bases). This CDR3 contains 13 residues. CDR1 is GTSNPN and CDR2 is SVGIG in the germline V gene (reference sequence). The V gene lost 3 bases and the J gene lost 6 bases, with 9 bases spanning the gap. The CDR3 loop reads CAWSLDSNSPLHF. CDR3 sequence (DNA): TGTGCCTGGAGCTTAGACAGTAATTCACCCCTCCACTTT.

The rearrangement uses TRBV9 and TRBJ2-2; a weak D match, TRBD2 (5 bases). The CDR3 has 13 amino acids. The V end lost 4 bases, the J end lost 7 bases, and 11 bases lay between the germline ends. Germline lookup yields CDR1 SGDLS and CDR2 YYNGEE. The CDR3: CASSMRAGGELFF. The CDR3 nucleotides read TGTGCCAGCAGCATGCGGGCAGGCGGGGAGCTGTTTTTT.

The chain recombines TRBV2 with TRBJ2-2; no clear D gene. Germline V CDR1 and CDR2: SNHLY, FYNNEI. V lost 3 bases and J lost 8, with 4 bases in between. The CDR3 loop spans 11 amino acids. The chain's CDR3 is CASSDYGELFF. Here the CDR3 DNA reads TGTGCCAGCAGTGATTATGGGGAGCTGTTTTTT.